One T cell receptor (beta chain) is described in this entry. Splitting of each subset's genomic DNA was done evenly across several immunoSEQ plates. The method was immunoSEQ multiplex PCR; TCRdb's version includes in-frame clones alone and lacks a portion of them. This sample has about 1.5 million clones, with around 98% found just once. These data come from a study of shared clonotypes between healthy human individuals. The germline V gene encodes CDR1 SGHVS and CDR2 FQNEAQ. The length of the CDR3 is 12 residues. The V end was cut by 5 bases, the J end by 0 bases, with 5 bases between. Sequenced input: naive CD4+ T cells sorted from blood. Subset here: CD45RA+ positively selected. This sequence joins TRBV7-8 and TRBJ2-7; unclear D gene. The receptor was isolated from a man younger than 45 in good health. The CDR3 protein is CASSRSSYEQYF. The CDR3 bases are TGTGCCAGCAGCCGGAGCTCCTACGAGCAGTACTTC.